This entry lists 3 T cell receptor beta chains sequenced from one sample in a study of cytomegalovirus exposure and HLA in healthy donors. Amplification used 60 Vbeta primers and 13 Jbeta primers. Clones were read by immunoSEQ multiplex PCR, and TCRdb kept only the in-frame ones, dropping some. This table holds a few hundred thousand clones, about 75% found once. The sample comprised PBMCs. Receptors were obtained from a female donor in good health and CMV-seronegative.

This chain uses TRBV9 with TRBJ1-1, with unresolved D. Looked up from germline, CDR1 is SGDLS and CDR2 is YYNGEE. V was shortened by 0 bases and J by 5 bases, with 14 bases between the two germline ends. The CDR3 has 15 amino acids. The CDR3 spells CASSVGGNPGTEAFF. CDR3 sequence (DNA): TGTGCCAGCAGCGTAGGAGGCAACCCGGGGACTGAAGCTTTCTTT.

A remark on this clone: The junction departs from germline at one end; a sequencing error may be responsible. This chain connects TRBV5-4 to TRBJ1-2, with D possibly matching TRBD1 (5 bases). CDR3 length: 13 amino acids. Germline CDR1 and CDR2: SGHNT and YYREEE (reference sequence). CDR3 sequence (DNA): TGTGCCAGCAGCCGGGGGGACGGGGTTTTCACCGCCTTC. It translates to CASSRGDGVFTAF.

This chain connects TRBV19 to TRBJ1-4; the D gene is possibly TRBD1 (5 bases). Germline V gene data show CDR1 as LNHDA and CDR2 as SQIVND (reference sequence). CDR3 length equals 16 residues. Trimming cost V 5 bases and J 0 bases, with 13 bases left between them. The CDR3 here is CASSPPRGATNEKLFF. In DNA, the CDR3 is TGTGCCAGTAGTCCTCCCCGGGGGGCAACTAATGAAAAACTGTTTTTT.